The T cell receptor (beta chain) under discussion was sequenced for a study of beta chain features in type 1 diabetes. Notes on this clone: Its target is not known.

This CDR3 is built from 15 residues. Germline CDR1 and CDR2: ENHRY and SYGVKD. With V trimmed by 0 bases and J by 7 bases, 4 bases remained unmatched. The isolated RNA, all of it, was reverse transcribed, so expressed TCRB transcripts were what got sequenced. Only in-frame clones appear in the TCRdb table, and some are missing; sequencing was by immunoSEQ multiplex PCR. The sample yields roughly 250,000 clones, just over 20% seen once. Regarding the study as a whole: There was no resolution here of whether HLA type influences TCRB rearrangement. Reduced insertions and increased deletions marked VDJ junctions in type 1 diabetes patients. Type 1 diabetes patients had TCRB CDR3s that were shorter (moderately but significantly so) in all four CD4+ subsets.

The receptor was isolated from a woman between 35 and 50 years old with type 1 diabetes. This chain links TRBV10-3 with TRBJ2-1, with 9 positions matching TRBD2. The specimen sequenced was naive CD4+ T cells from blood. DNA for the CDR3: TGTGCCATCAGTGAGTCACAGCGGGAGGAGAATGAGCAGTTCTTC. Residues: CAISESQREENEQFF.